This TCR beta chain was sequenced in a study of T-cell memory formation after mild COVID-19. A 5'RACE reaction primed in the constant segment made cDNA libraries of TCR alpha and TCR beta, and these carried sample barcodes and UMIs. From the 5' RACE reads, TCRdb called clonotypes with MiXCR, one entry per CDR3 protein. The sample lists about 560,000 distinct CDR3 sequences, about a fifth seen once, with roughly 8.3% in the top ten. Note on this clonotype: The antigen remains unidentified.

Study-level findings and limits: Day 15 to 85 contracting clones showed balanced CD4/CD8; day 15 to 37 expanders favored CD4+. CD4+ contracting clones were mainly CM and EM; CD8+ ones, EMRA.

V was clipped by 3 bases and J by 4 bases, with 13 bases between them. The CDR3 is 15 amino acids. Germline CDR1 and CDR2: SGHRS and YFSETQ. Source material: PBMCs or a T cell subset sorted from them (not recorded which). The chain has TRBV5-1 and TRBJ2-2, with a possible D match to TRBD2 (5 bases). This receptor was obtained from an adult woman who had mild COVID-19 (a few samples of this study predate the infection). Cell type and time point are not known. As DNA, the CDR3 is TGCGCCAGCAGCTCGTACCAAAGCGGCACCGGGGAGCTGTTTTTT. Translated: CASSSYQSGTGELFF.